This passage covers 30 T cell receptor beta chains from one sample sequenced in a study of molecular identifiers for immune sequencing clone quantification. TCRdb re-called the PCR reads with MiXCR, one entry per CDR3 protein. The repertoire consists of about 510,000 distinct CDR3 sequences, with 25% occurring once and the leading ten covering over 0.6%. Source material: naive CD8+ T cells from blood, with Jurkat cell RNA spiked in. Subset noted: FACS-sorted CD8+CD4-CCR7+CD45RA+ naive T cells. The receptors derive from a human donor in good health. Some libraries in this study had Jurkat cell RNA spiked in.

Concerning this clonotype: Given a much more abundant clone one base away, this may be a read error. The chain carries TRBV7-9 and TRBJ2-3, with 8 nucleotides matching TRBD1. This CDR3 has 16 amino acids. Germline V gene lookup returns CDR1 SEHNR and CDR2 FQNEAQ (reference sequence). The CDR3 DNA reads as TGTGCCAGCAGCCCGAGCCAGGGGGCGCGCACAGGTACGCAGTATTTT. This gives the protein CASSPSQGARTGTQYF.

V is TRBV15 and J is TRBJ2-2, with D hard to call. This CDR3 spans 13 amino acids. Germline assignment: CDR1 LNHNV and CDR2 YYDKDF (reference sequence). Deletions cut 10 bases from V and 2 bases from J, with 11 bases between. The CDR3 is CAIFEVNTGELFF. The CDR3 DNA follows: TGTGCCATTTTCGAGGTTAACACCGGGGAGCTGTTTTTT.

This clonotype was counted many times. The rearrangement links TRBV5-4 to TRBJ2-7, with TRBD2 matching 8 bases. V trimming: 2 bases; J trimming: 2 bases; junction bases outside the gene matches: 6. The CDR3 length is 15 residues. Germline V gene data show CDR1 as SGHNT and CDR2 as YYREEE (reference sequence). The CDR3 sequence: CASSLGSGTPYEQYF. CDR3 DNA: TGTGCCAGCAGCTTAGGTAGCGGGACACCCTACGAGCAGTACTTC.

This clonotype was observed a few times. This sequence joins TRBV5-4 and TRBJ1-1; possibly TRBD1 for D (6 bases). The CDR3 covers 13 residues. The V end was cut by 3 bases, the J end by 5 bases, with 11 bases between. From germline, CDR1 is SGHNT and CDR2 YYREEE (reference sequence). In DNA form, the CDR3 reads TGTGCCAGCAGCTCCTCAGGGGAGACTGAAGCTTTCTTT. Encoded protein: CASSSSGETEAFF.

Comment on this clonotype: Just one base apart from a much larger clone, this may be a read error. V usage is TRBV7-9 and J usage is TRBJ1-1; D unresolved. Germline CDR1 reads SEHNR; CDR2 reads FQNEAQ (reference sequence). Trimming removed 1 base at V and 4 bases at J, with 10 bases between. The CDR3 loop spans 14 amino acids. The CDR3 is CASSLGEMITEAFF. DNA of the CDR3: TGTGCCAGCAGCTTAGGGGAAATGATCACTGAAGCTTTCTTT. The full variable domain, completed using reference TRBV7-9 and TRBJ1-1, is DTGVSQNPRHKITKRGQNVTFRCDPISEHNRLYWYRQTLGQGPEFLTYFQNEAQLEKSRLLSDRFSAERPKGSFSTLEIQRTEQGDSAMYLCASSLGEMITEAFFGQGTRLTVV.

This clonotype has just a few counts. The rearrangement uses TRBV6-2 or TRBV6-3 and TRBJ2-1, with 12 bases lining up with TRBD2. V dropped 2 bases and J dropped 8; count of bases not matched to a gene: 4. CDR3 length equals 15 residues. CDR1 is MNHEY, CDR2 SVGEGT, per germline. The CDR3, as DNA: TGTGCCAGCAGTTACCTGACTAGCGGGGGCGATGAGCAGTTCTTC. It translates to CASSYLTSGGDEQFF.

The chain couples TRBV6-6 to TRBJ2-5; D call uncertain. V was pared by 5 bases and J by 1 base, with 14 bases between. The CDR3 extends over 15 amino acids. Looked up from germline, CDR1 is MNHNY and CDR2 is SVGAGI (reference sequence). The CDR3 region is CASSLTSGPQETQYF. The CDR3 DNA follows: TGTGCCAGCAGTCTCACTTCAGGCCCCCAAGAGACCCAGTACTTC.

On this clonotype: Relative to the germline gene, one junction end is altered; a read error may explain this. The V and J genes are TRBV5-6 and TRBJ2-3; D call uncertain. CDR3 length: 13 residues. Per germline, CDR1 SGHDT and CDR2 YYEEEE. The CDR3 nucleotides are TGTGCCAGCAGCTTGGCCGGCACAGATACGAAGTATTTT. It translates to CASSLAGTDTKYF.

This clonotype has more than one count but fewer than ten. This rearrangement joins TRBV2 to TRBJ1-5, with no clear D. CDR1 SNHLY and CDR2 FYNNEI come from the germline V gene. V was trimmed by 4 bases and J by 2 bases, leaving 12 bases between them. The CDR3 is 15 residues long. The CDR3 reads CASSGAPGGNQPQHF. CDR3 DNA sequence: TGTGCCAGCAGTGGGGCTCCAGGTGGCAATCAGCCCCAGCATTTT.

In its sample, this clonotype was seen many times. This rearrangement joins TRBV27 to TRBJ1-4; D is unclear. CDR3 length: 14 amino acids. The germline gives CDR1 MNHEY, CDR2 SMNVEV (reference sequence). Trimming pared 5 bases from V and 4 bases from J, leaving 11 bases between. CDR3 sequence reads: CASSITGNNEKLFF. The CDR3 DNA reads as TGTGCCAGCAGTATTACGGGAAATAATGAAAAACTGTTTTTT.

The sample holds one count of this clonotype. Since no conserved phenylalanine or tryptophan closes the CDR3, a read error is the likely cause. V gene TRBV5-6 combines with J gene TRBJ2-3; D tentatively reads TRBD1 or TRBD2 (5 bases each). This CDR3 spans 14 amino acids. Trimming shortened V by 4 bases and J by 0 bases, and 9 bases separated the two germline ends. The germline gives CDR1 SGHDT, CDR2 YYEEEE. CDR3 sequence (DNA): TGTGCCAGCAGCCTGGGGGATAGCACAGATACGCAGTATCTT. Its protein is CASSLGDSTDTQYL.

Ten or more counts support this clonotype. The chain has TRBV19 and TRBJ2-2; D unresolved. Germline loops: CDR1 LNHDA, CDR2 SQIVND (reference sequence). V was trimmed by 7 bases and J by 3 bases, leaving 3 bases between them. The CDR3 loop spans 11 amino acids. CDR3 amino acids: CASTDTGELFF. The CDR3 DNA sequence: TGTGCCAGTACCGACACCGGGGAGCTGTTTTTT.

This clonotype was detected a few times. This rearrangement joins TRBV12-3 or TRBV12-4 to TRBJ1-1; D unclear. The CDR3 covers 14 residues. V lost 5 bases, J lost 4 bases, and 14 bases lay in between. The CDR3 here is CASSPLRWGTEAFF. CDR3 coding DNA: TGTGCCAGCAGTCCATTAAGATGGGGCACTGAAGCTTTCTTT.

About this clonotype itself: One base away lies a much larger clone, so this may be a sequencing read error. V usage is TRBV6-2 or TRBV6-3 and J usage is TRBJ1-1; D is ambiguous. V dropped 7 bases and J dropped 1 base, with 13 bases sitting between them. Per germline, CDR1 MNHEY and CDR2 SVGEGT. The CDR3 is made up of 14 amino acids. This chain's CDR3 is CASNPWLGNTEAFF. The DNA for the CDR3 is TGTGCCAGCAATCCCTGGCTGGGGAACACTGAAGCTTTCTTT.

This clonotype was picked up many times. The genes are TRBV7-6 and TRBJ2-4; 7 bases fit TRBD1. V lost 5 bases and J lost 8; bases outside the gene matches: 21. The CDR3 is 18 amino acids. Germline CDR1 reads SGHVS; CDR2 reads FNYEAQ. The CDR3 is CASSPSMTGQYPLDIQYF. The CDR3 nucleotides read TGTGCCAGCAGCCCGTCGATGACAGGGCAATACCCTTTGGACATTCAGTACTTC.

This clonotype showed up just a few times. This chain connects TRBV10-2 to TRBJ2-7; perhaps TRBD2 as D (5 bases). Trimming removed 5 bases from V and 5 bases from J, with 13 bases in between. The CDR3 runs to 13 residues. Germline CDR1 reads WSHSY; CDR2 reads SAAADI. CDR3 sequence reads: CASSFGVEDEQYF. The CDR3 DNA sequence: TGCGCCAGCAGTTTCGGGGTTGAGGACGAGCAGTACTTC.

This clonotype was recorded many times. This chain links TRBV20-1 with TRBJ1-6; 9 nucleotides agree with TRBD1. The V gene end was trimmed by 3 bases and the J gene end by 9 bases; junction bases not matched to a gene: 9. The CDR3 covers 15 residues. Germline V gene data show CDR1 as DFQATT and CDR2 as SNEGSKA (reference sequence). The DNA for the CDR3 is TGCAGTGCTAGGGGGACAGGGAGTGCTACTTCACCCCTCCACTTT. It codes for CSARGTGSATSPLHF.

This clonotype was recorded once. A read error may account for a junction end that differs from germline. This chain uses TRBV6-5 with TRBJ2-5, with D hard to call. The CDR3 covers 14 residues. CDR1 is MNHEY, CDR2 SVGAGI, per germline. The CDR3 nucleotides are TGTGCCAGCAGTGGGTGGGCGGAACAAGAGGCCCAGTACTTC. Translated, it gives CASSGWAEQEAQYF.

This rearrangement joins TRBV19 to TRBJ2-3; no clear D gene. The germline V gene has CDR1 LNHDA and CDR2 SQIVND (reference sequence). This CDR3 is built from 11 residues. V gave up 7 bases and J gave up 7 bases, with 9 bases separating them. CDR3 nucleotides: TGTGCCAGTACTGGCACGCATACGCAGTATTTT. Encoded protein: CASTGTHTQYF.

This clonotype was counted only a few times. DNA of the CDR3: TGTGCCAGCAGCCCAGTCACTAGCGTCGGTAACTACGAGCAGTACTTC. Translation gives CASSPVTSVGNYEQYF. This chain uses TRBV3-1 with TRBJ2-7; 7 bases agree with TRBD2. Trimming at V came to 4 bases and at J to 3 bases, leaving 12 bases not matched to a gene. This CDR3 is built from 16 residues. Germline V gene data show CDR1 as LGHDT and CDR2 as YNNKEL (reference sequence).

Notes on this clonotype: This clone may be a read error of a much larger clone one base away. The missing conserved phenylalanine or tryptophan at the end of this CDR3 makes a read error likely. The chain uses TRBV6-6 and TRBJ1-5; 7 nucleotides align to TRBD1. Germline CDR1 MNHNY, CDR2 SVGAGI (reference sequence). This CDR3 comprises 14 residues. The V gene end was trimmed by 10 bases and the J gene end by 5 bases; junction bases not matched to a gene: 11. CDR3 bases: TGTGCCACCTCTAACAGGGGCGGCGATCAGCCCCAGCATTCT. It is translated as CATSNRGGDQPQHS.

In its sample, this clonotype was seen once. The junction does not match germline at one end; this may be a read error. The V gene is TRBV12-3 or TRBV12-4, the J gene TRBJ2-5; either TRBD1 or TRBD2 may supply D (5 bases each). CDR3 length: 14 residues. The CDR3 coding sequence is TGTGCCAGCAGTTTCTCCGGGATACAGGAGACCCCGTACTTC. Translating it yields CASSFSGIQETPYF.

The chain uses TRBV12-3 or TRBV12-4 and TRBJ1-5; D not certain. CDR3 length equals 14 residues. The V end was cut by 3 bases, the J end by 0 bases, with 6 bases between. The CDR3 DNA sequence: TGTGCCAGCAGTTTTTGGGATAGCAATCAGCCCCAGCATTTT. Encoded protein: CASSFWDSNQPQHF.

The gene calls are TRBV4-3 and TRBJ2-1; tentatively, D is TRBD2 (6 bases). V lost 1 base and J lost 6, with 22 bases in between. The germline V gene has CDR1 LGHNA and CDR2 YSLEER. This CDR3 is 18 amino acids long. As DNA, the CDR3 is TGCGCCAGCAGCCAAGCCTTCCCGGAGGGACCTATCCCCAATGAGCAGTTCTTC. Translating gives CASSQAFPEGPIPNEQFF.

The V and J genes are TRBV19 and TRBJ2-5, with a weak D call TRBD2 (6 bases). Trimming stripped 7 bases from V and 4 bases from J, with 19 bases between. Germline loops: CDR1 LNHDA, CDR2 SQIVND (reference sequence). The CDR3 loop spans 15 amino acids. In DNA, the CDR3 is TGTGCCAGTACAAAAACCTCGGGGGACGTAGAGACCCAGTACTTC. As protein: CASTKTSGDVETQYF.

V is TRBV3-1 and J is TRBJ1-2; TRBD1 agrees at 7 bases. The V segment lost 5 bases and the J segment 2 bases; nucleotides outside the gene matches: 17. The CDR3 contains 18 residues. Germline lookup yields CDR1 LGHDT and CDR2 YNNKEL (reference sequence). CDR3 region: CASSSRTGAFVPNYGYTF. The CDR3 DNA is TGTGCCAGCAGCTCCCGGACAGGAGCCTTCGTTCCCAACTATGGCTACACCTTC.

The chain's CDR3 is CSARDLLAGELTKNIQYF. The CDR3 DNA reads TGCAGTGCTAGAGATCTACTAGCGGGAGAACTTACCAAAAACATTCAGTACTTC. The J gene is TRBJ2-4, the V gene TRBV20-1, with 11 nucleotides matching TRBD2. Germline V CDR1 and CDR2: DFQATT, SNEGSKA (reference sequence). J was trimmed by 2 bases and V by 0 bases; bases with no gene match: 9. The CDR3 contains 18 residues.

This clonotype was seen many times. This CDR3 reads CASSDGQGPYNEQFF. In DNA form, the CDR3 reads TGTGCCAGCAGCGATGGACAGGGGCCCTACAATGAGCAGTTCTTC. The rearrangement links TRBV7-6 to TRBJ2-1; 9 bases line up with TRBD1. With V trimmed by 5 bases and J by 2 bases, 4 bases remained unmatched. CDR1 SGHVS and CDR2 FNYEAQ come from the germline V gene. This CDR3 contains 15 residues. The variable domain in full, completed from reference TRBV7-6 and TRBJ2-1, reads GAGVSQSPRYKVTKRGQDVALRCDPISGHVSLYWYRQALGQGPEFLTYFNYEAQQDKSGLPNDRFSAERPEGSISTLTIQRTEQRDSAMYRCASSDGQGPYNEQFFGPGTRLTVL.

This chain joins TRBV12-3 or TRBV12-4 and TRBJ2-5; TRBD1 or TRBD2 may be the D gene (5 bases each). The CDR3 spans 14 residues. V was trimmed by 6 bases and J by 2 bases, leaving 13 bases between them. CDR3 amino acids: CASSTGAIQETQYF. CDR3 in DNA: TGTGCCAGCAGCACCGGGGCGATACAAGAGACCCAGTACTTC.

The gene calls are TRBV24-1 and TRBJ2-7; D gene uncertain. CDR3 size: 12 residues. CDR1 and CDR2 (germline): KGHDR, SFDVKD. The V end lost 2 bases, the J end lost 6 bases, and 7 bases lay between the germline ends. In DNA form, the CDR3 reads TGTGCCACCAGTGATTCAACAAGCGAGCAGTACTTC. As protein: CATSDSTSEQYF.